The TCR beta chain under discussion was sequenced for a study of cytomegalovirus exposure and HLA in healthy donors. For the study at large: In terms of ancestry, the Caucasian-associated cluster contained about 80% of the roughly 400 genotyped donors.

Trimming cost V 0 bases and J 2 bases, with 7 bases left between them. CDR1 and CDR2 from the germline V gene are SQVTM and ANQGSEA. The CDR3 has 13 residues. In the PCR, 60 Vbeta and 13 Jbeta primers were used. Produced via immunoSEQ multiplex PCR; TCRdb's table is partial and in-frame only. The sample spans tens of thousands of clones; the ten largest clones claim 12%. The source material was PBMCs. The source of this sequence is a woman aged 60-75 years in good health and CMV-seropositive. The chain employs TRBV29-1 and TRBJ1-2; D not certain. The DNA of the CDR3 is TGCAGCGTTGAAGATCGAGGGAACTATGGCTACACCTTC. This sequence encodes CSVEDRGNYGYTF.